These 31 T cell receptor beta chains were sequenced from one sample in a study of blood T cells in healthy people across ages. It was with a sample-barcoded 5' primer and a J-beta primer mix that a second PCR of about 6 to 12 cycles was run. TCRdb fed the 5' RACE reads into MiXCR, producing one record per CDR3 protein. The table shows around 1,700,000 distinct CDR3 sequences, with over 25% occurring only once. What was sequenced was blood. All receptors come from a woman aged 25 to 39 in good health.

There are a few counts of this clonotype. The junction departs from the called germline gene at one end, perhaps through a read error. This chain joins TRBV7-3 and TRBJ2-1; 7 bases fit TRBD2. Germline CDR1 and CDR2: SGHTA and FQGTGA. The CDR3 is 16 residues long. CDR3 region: CAGSLKRGSSYNEQFF. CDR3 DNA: TGTGCCGGCAGCTTAAAGCGGGGCTCTTCCTACAATGAGCAGTTCTTC.

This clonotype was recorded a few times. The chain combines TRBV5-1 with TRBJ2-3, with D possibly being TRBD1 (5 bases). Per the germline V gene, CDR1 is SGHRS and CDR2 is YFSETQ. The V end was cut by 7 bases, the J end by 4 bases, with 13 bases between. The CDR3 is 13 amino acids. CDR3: CASGRTLADTQYF. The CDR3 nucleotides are TGCGCCAGCGGACGGACATTGGCAGATACGCAGTATTTT.

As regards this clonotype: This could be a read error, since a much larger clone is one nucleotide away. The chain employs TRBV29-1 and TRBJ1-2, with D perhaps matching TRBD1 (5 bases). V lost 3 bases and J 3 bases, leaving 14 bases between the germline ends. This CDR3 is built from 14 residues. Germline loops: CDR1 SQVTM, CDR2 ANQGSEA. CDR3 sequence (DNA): TGCAGCGTTGATGTAGGGAGGGGATACTATGGCTACACCTTC. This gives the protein CSVDVGRGYYGYTF. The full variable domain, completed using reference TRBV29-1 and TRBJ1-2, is SAVISQKPSRDICQRGTSLTIQCQVDSQVTMMFWYRQQPGQSLTLIATANQGSEATYESGFVIDKFPISRPNLTFSTLTVSNMSPEDSSIYLCSVDVGRGYYGYTFGSGTRLTVV.

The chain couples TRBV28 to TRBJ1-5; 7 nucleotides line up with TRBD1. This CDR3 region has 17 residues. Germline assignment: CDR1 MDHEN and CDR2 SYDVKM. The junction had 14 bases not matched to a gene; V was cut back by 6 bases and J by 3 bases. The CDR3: CASRVPRSTGHNQPQHF. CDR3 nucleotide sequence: TGTGCCAGCAGGGTCCCTCGGTCGACAGGGCACAATCAGCCCCAGCATTTT.

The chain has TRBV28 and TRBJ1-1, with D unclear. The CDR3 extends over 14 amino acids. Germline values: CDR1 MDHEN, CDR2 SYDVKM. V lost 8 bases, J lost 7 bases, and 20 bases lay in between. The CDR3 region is CASLLTDGSYEAFF. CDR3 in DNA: TGTGCCAGCCTTCTGACTGATGGGAGCTATGAAGCTTTCTTT.

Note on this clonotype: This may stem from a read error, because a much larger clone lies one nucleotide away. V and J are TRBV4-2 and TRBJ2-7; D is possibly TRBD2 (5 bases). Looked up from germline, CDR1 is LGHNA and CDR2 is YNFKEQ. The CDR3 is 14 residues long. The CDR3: CASSQDGREDEHYF. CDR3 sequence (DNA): TGTGCCAGCAGCCAAGATGGTCGGGAAGACGAGCACTACTTC.

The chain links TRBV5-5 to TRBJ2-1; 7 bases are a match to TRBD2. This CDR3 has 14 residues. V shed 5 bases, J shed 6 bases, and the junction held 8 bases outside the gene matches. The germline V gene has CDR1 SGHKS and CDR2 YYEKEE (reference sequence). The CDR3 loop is CASSTGGGCNEQFF. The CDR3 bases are TGTGCCAGCAGTACGGGGGGAGGGTGCAATGAGCAGTTCTTC.

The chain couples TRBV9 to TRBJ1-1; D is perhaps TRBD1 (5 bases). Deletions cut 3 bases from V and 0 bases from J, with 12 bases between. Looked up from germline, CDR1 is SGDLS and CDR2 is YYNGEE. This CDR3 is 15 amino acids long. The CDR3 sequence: CASSAPGRMNTEAFF. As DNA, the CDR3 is TGTGCCAGCAGCGCCCCGGGACGGATGAACACTGAAGCTTTCTTT.

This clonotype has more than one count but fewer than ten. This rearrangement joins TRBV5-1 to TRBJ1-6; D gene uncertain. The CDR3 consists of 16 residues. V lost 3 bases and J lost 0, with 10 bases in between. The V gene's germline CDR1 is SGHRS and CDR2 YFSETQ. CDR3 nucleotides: TGCGCCAGCAGCTCCACTCCGCTCTCCTATAATTCACCCCTCCACTTT. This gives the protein CASSSTPLSYNSPLHF.

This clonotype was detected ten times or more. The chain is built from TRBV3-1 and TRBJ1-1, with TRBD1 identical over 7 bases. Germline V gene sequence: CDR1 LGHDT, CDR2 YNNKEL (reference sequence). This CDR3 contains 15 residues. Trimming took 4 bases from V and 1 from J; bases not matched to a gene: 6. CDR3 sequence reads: CASSRRDRANTEAFF. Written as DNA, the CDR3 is TGTGCCAGCAGCCGCCGGGACAGAGCGAACACTGAAGCTTTCTTT.

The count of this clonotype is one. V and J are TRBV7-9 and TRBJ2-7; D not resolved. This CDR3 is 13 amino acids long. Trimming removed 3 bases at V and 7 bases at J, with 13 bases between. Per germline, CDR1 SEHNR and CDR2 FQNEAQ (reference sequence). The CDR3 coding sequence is TGTGCCAGCAGCTTTAGTAGCCTTAATGAGCAGTACTTC. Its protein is CASSFSSLNEQYF.

CDR3 in amino acids: CASSARGTGGPGELFF. CDR3 bases: TGTGCCAGCAGCGCTCGGGGGACAGGGGGTCCCGGGGAGCTGTTTTTT. The chain joins TRBV9 to TRBJ2-2; TRBD1 matches 11 bases. The CDR3 is 16 amino acids. Germline CDR1 and CDR2: SGDLS and YYNGEE. The junction had 7 bases not matched to a gene; V was cut back by 3 bases and J by 6 bases.

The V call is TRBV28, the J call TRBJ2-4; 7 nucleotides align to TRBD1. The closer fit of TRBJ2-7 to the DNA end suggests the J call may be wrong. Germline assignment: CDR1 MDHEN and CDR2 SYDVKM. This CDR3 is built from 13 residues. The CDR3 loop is CASTGTEFYEQYF. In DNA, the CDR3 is TGTGCCAGCACTGGGACAGAATTCTACGAGCAGTACTTC.

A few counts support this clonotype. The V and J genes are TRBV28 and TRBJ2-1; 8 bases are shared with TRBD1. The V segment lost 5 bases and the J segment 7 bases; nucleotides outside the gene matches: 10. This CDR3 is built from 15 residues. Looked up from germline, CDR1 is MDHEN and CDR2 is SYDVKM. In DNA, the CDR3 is TGTGCCAGCAGTGGGGCGGACAGGGAAGGAAATGAGCAGTTCTTC. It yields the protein CASSGADREGNEQFF.

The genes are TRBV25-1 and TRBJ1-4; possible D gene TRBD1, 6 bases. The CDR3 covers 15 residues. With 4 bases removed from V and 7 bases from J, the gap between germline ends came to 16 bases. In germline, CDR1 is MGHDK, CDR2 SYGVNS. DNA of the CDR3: TGTGCCAGCAGTGGTGGAGGGGGACGGGTTGAAAAACTGTTTTTT. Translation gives CASSGGGGRVEKLFF.

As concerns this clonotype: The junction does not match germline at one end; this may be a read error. The CDR3 here is CASSLVLAVPDTEYF. The DNA for the CDR3 is TGTGCCAGCAGTTTAGTACTAGCGGTCCCAGATACGGAGTATTTT. The V gene is TRBV12-3 or TRBV12-4, the J gene TRBJ2-3, with 8 positions matching TRBD2. The CDR3 has 15 amino acids.

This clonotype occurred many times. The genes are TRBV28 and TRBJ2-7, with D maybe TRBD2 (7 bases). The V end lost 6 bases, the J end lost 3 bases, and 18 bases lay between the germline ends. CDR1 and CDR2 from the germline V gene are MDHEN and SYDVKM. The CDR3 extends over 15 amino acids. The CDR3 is CASRSQGRGIYEQYF. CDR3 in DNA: TGTGCCAGCAGGAGCCAGGGGCGGGGGATCTACGAGCAGTACTTC.

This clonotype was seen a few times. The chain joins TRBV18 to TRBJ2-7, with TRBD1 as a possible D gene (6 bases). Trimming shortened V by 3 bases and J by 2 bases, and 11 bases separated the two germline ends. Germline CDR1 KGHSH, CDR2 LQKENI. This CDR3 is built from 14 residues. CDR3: CASSPDSFTYEQYF. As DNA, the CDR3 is TGTGCCAGCTCACCGGACAGCTTTACCTACGAGCAGTACTTC.

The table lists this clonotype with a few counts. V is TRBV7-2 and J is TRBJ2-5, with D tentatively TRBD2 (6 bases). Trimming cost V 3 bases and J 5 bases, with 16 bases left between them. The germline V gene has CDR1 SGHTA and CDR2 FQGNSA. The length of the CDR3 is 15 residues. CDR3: CASSLDYTGGETQYF. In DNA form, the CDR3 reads TGTGCCAGCAGCTTGGACTACACCGGTGGGGAGACCCAGTACTTC.

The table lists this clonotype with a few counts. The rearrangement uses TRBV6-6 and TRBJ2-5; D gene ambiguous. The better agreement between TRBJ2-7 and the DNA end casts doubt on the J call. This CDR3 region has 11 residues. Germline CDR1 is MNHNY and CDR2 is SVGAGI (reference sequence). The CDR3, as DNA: TGTGCCAGCAGTGCTATAGACGAGCAGTACTTC. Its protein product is CASSAIDEQYF.

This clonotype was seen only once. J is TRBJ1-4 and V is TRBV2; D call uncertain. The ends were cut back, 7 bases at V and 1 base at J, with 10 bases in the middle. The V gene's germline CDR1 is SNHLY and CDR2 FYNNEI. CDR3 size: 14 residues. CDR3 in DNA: TGTGCCAGCATCGCGGAGAGAACTAATGAAAAACTGTTTTTT. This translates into CASIAERTNEKLFF.

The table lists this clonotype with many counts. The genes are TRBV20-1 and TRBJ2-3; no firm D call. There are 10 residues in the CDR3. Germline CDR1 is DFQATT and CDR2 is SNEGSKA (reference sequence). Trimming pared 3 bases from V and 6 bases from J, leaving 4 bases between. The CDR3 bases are TGCAGTGCTAGCGGGGATACGCAGTATTTT. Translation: CSASGDTQYF.

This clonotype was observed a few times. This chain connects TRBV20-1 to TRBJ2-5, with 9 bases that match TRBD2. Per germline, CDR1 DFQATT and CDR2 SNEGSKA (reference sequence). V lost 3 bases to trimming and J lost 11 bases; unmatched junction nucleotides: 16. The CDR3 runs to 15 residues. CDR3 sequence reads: CSASFTGLATNEQYF. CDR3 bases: TGCAGTGCTAGTTTCACAGGACTAGCGACCAATGAGCAGTACTTC.

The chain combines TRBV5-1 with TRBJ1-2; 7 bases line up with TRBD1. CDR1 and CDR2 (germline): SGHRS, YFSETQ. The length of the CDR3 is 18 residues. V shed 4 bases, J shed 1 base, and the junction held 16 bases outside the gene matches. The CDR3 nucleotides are TGCGCCAGCAGCCGCGCCGGGACAGCGGTGACCCTTAACTATGGCTACACCTTC. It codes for CASSRAGTAVTLNYGYTF.

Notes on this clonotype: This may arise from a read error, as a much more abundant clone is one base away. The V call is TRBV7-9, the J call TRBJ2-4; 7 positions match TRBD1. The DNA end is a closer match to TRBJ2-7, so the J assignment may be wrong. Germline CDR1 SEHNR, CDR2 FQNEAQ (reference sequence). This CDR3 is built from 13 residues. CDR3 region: CDIRGQESYEQYF. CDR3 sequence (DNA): TGTGACATCCGTGGACAGGAGTCCTACGAGCAGTACTTC.

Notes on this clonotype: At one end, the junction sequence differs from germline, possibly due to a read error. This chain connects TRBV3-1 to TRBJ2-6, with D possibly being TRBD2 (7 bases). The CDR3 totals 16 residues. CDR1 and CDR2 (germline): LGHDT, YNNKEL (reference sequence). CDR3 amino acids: CASSQGGGPGANVRTF. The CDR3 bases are TGTGCCAGCAGCCAAGGGGGGGGTCCAGGGGCCAACGTCCGGACTTTC.

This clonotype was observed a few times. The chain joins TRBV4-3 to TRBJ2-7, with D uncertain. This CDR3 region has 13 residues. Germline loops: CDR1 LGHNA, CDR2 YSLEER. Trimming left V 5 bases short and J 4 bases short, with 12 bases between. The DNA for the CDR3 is TGCGCCAGCAGCGAATGGACCGGGTACGAGCAGTACTTC. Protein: CASSEWTGYEQYF.

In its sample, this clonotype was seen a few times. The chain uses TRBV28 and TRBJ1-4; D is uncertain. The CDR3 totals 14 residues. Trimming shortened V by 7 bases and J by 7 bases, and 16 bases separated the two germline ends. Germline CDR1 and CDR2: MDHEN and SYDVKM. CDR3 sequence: CASIPGWTGEKLFF. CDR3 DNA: TGTGCCAGCATCCCCGGTTGGACTGGTGAAAAACTGTTTTTT.

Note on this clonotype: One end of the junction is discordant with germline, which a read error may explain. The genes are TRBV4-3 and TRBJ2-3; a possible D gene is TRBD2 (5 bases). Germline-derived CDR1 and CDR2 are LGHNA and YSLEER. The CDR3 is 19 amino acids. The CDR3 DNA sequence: TGCGCCAGCAGCCAAGGATCAACCTCGGGTTTTGCTAGCATAGATACGCAGTATTTT. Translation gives CASSQGSTSGFASIDTQYF.

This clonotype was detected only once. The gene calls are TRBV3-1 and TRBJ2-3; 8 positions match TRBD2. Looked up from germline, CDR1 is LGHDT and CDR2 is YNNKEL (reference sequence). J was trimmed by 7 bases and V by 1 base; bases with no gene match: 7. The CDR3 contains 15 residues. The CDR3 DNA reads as TGTGCCAGCAGCCAAGTTAGCCGGGGGGGGTATACGCAGTATTTT. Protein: CASSQVSRGGYTQYF.

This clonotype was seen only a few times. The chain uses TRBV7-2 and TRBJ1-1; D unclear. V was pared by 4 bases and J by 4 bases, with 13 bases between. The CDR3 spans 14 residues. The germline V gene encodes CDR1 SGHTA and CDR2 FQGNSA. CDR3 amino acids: CASSYQPTGTEAFF. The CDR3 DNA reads TGTGCCAGCAGCTACCAGCCTACGGGCACTGAAGCTTTCTTT.